This T cell receptor beta chain was obtained from a study of control samples from healthy donors and cancer patients. CDR1 is LNHDA and CDR2 is SQIVND in the germline V gene (reference sequence). V lost 2 bases and J 5 bases, leaving 7 bases between the germline ends. The CDR3 extends over 13 amino acids. Using immunoSEQ multiplex PCR, the repertoire was profiled, and TCRdb retains in-frame clones only, with some absent. The sample includes about 180,000 clones, approximately 94% of them seen just once. Input material: blood. The clonotype originates from a man in his thirties or forties in good health. The J gene is TRBJ1-5, the V gene TRBV19; unclear D gene. In nucleotides, the CDR3 is TGTGCCAGTAGTATAAGGGATCATCAGCCCCAGCATTTT. Protein product: CASSIRDHQPQHF.